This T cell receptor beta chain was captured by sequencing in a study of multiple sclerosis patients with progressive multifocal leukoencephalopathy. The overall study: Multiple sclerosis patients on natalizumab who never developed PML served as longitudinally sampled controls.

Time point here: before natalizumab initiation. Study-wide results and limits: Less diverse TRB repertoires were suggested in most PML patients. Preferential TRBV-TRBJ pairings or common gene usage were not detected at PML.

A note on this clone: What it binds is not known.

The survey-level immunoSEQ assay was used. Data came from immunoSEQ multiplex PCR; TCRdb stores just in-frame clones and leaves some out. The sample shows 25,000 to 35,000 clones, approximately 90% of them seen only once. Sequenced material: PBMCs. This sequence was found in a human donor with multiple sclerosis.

The DNA for the CDR3 is TGTGCCAGCAGTTACCACGGAGGCGGGTCTCAGCCCCAGCATTTT. Translated, it gives CASSYHGGGSQPQHF. The rearrangement links TRBV6-7 to TRBJ1-5; D is undetermined. TRBV6-7 is treated as an ORF (open reading frame) with a function not yet certain. The CDR3 has 15 amino acids. The ends were cut back, 2 bases at V and 6 bases at J, with 14 bases in the middle.